The 11 T cell receptor beta chains presented below share a single source sample, sequenced in a study of blood T cell repertoires in COVID-19. TCRdb's table, derived via immunoSEQ multiplex PCR, lists solely in-frame clones and lacks some. The sample has about 140,000 clones, 78% seen once; the top ten hold approximately 11%. The sample was peripheral blood. Source of these receptors: a man in his 60s who had recovered from COVID-19.

The J gene is TRBJ2-1, the V gene TRBV5-1, with TRBD1 matching 7 bases. CDR1 SGHRS and CDR2 YFSETQ come from the germline V gene. V lost 4 bases, J lost 0 bases, and 4 bases stayed unmatched. The CDR3 length is 15 residues. This chain's CDR3 is CASSLRDSSYNEQFF. The CDR3 DNA follows: TGCGCCAGCAGCCTCCGGGACAGCTCCTACAATGAGCAGTTCTTC.

This clone was observed a single time. The chain uses TRBV3-1 (or the pseudogene TRBV3-2) and TRBJ1-5; D is perhaps TRBD1 (6 bases). This CDR3 spans 15 amino acids. V was pared by 0 bases and J by 6 bases, with 12 bases between. CDR1 is LGHDT and CDR2 is YNNKEL in the germline V gene (reference sequence). The CDR3 region has the DNA TGTGCCAGCAGCCAAGATCTGACCAGGGGTCAGCCCCAGCATTTT. Residues: CASSQDLTRGQPQHF.

The chain carries TRBV7-2 and TRBJ1-4; D uncertain. Germline CDR1 and CDR2: SGHTA and FQGNSA. Trimming stripped 5 bases from V and 0 bases from J, with 13 bases between. CDR3 length: 16 residues. CDR3 nucleotides: TGTGCCAGCAGCATTACCCCAGAAGCAACTAATGAAAAACTGTTTTTT. Its protein product is CASSITPEATNEKLFF.

The table lists this clone with a count of one. This chain joins TRBV3-1 (or the pseudogene TRBV3-2) and TRBJ2-2; TRBD2 matches 12 bases. V shed 3 bases, J shed 4 bases, and the junction held 0 bases outside the gene matches. There are 15 residues in the CDR3. Germline values: CDR1 LGHDT, CDR2 YNNKEL (reference sequence). The CDR3 DNA reads TGTGCCAGCAGCCAGGGACTAGCGGGCACCGGGGAGCTGTTTTTT. Residues: CASSQGLAGTGELFF.

The V and J genes are TRBV28 and TRBJ2-5, with 7 bases matching TRBD1. CDR1 and CDR2 from the germline V gene are MDHEN and SYDVKM. V shed 2 bases, J shed 9 bases, and the junction held 9 bases outside the gene matches. The CDR3 extends over 14 amino acids. The CDR3 sequence is CASSLGDSPWSQYF. The CDR3 DNA sequence: TGTGCCAGCAGTTTAGGGGACAGCCCATGGTCCCAGTACTTC.

The CDR3 loop reads CASSHREGRNSEQYF. CDR3 DNA: TGCGCCAGCAGCCACCGGGAGGGCCGTAATTCCGAGCAGTACTTC. The chain carries TRBV4-3 and TRBJ2-7, with TRBD2 matching over 8 bases. The V segment lost 3 bases and the J segment 6 bases; nucleotides outside the gene matches: 10. Germline V gene sequence: CDR1 LGHNA, CDR2 YSLEER. CDR3 length equals 15 residues.

The gene calls are TRBV11-2 and TRBJ2-1; 8 bases agree with TRBD1. Germline CDR1 reads SGHAT; CDR2 reads FQNNGV. Losses at the gene ends were 1 base for V and 10 bases for J; bases not matched to a gene: 9. The CDR3 consists of 15 residues. CDR3 protein: CASSLVGQGSHEQFF. CDR3 coding DNA: TGTGCCAGCAGCTTAGTAGGACAGGGATCCCACGAGCAGTTCTTC.

The rearrangement uses TRBV30 and TRBJ1-5, with TRBD1 identical over 7 bases. CDR3 length: 16 amino acids. V shed 1 base, J shed 5 bases, and the junction held 11 bases outside the gene matches. Germline lookup yields CDR1 GTSNPN and CDR2 SVGIG (reference sequence). The CDR3 region has the DNA TGTGCCTGGAGTGGAAGAGGGGGCGCGTTGGATCAGCCCCAGCATTTT. Its translation: CAWSGRGGALDQPQHF.

This clone was recorded only once. The chain is built from TRBV27 and TRBJ2-3, with TRBD2 identical over 11 bases. Germline V gene data show CDR1 as MNHEY and CDR2 as SMNVEV (reference sequence). V trimming: 5 bases; J trimming: 6 bases; junction bases outside the gene matches: 7. The CDR3 sequence is 15 residues long. The CDR3: CASSNTLAGDDTQYF. In nucleotides, the CDR3 is TGTGCCAGCAGTAACACACTAGCGGGGGATGATACGCAGTATTTT.

This chain links TRBV19 with TRBJ1-2, with D uncertain. The germline V gene encodes CDR1 LNHDA and CDR2 SQIVND (reference sequence). This CDR3 comprises 14 residues. V was trimmed by 6 bases and J by 6 bases, leaving 17 bases between them. The DNA of the CDR3 is TGTGCCAGTAGACCCCCCCGAGGTTTTGATGGCTACACCTTC. Translating gives CASRPPRGFDGYTF.

This sequence joins TRBV27 and TRBJ1-5; no clear D. Germline V gives CDR1 MNHEY, CDR2 SMNVEV (reference sequence). The germline V and J ends were trimmed by 8 bases and 4 bases, with 12 bases remaining between them. The CDR3 loop spans 13 amino acids. The DNA for the CDR3 is TGTGCCAGCGGAGGCAGCCTGAATCAGCCCCAGCATTTT. Its protein is CASGGSLNQPQHF.